The clone carrying this T cell receptor beta chain turned up a few times. Its antigen remains unknown. These data come from a study of vaccination and CD4 T cells after COVID-19. Once obtained from cultured CD4+ T cells, the DNA was sequenced using the Oncomine TCR Beta short-read assay. TCRdb fed the PCR reads into MiXCR, producing one record per CDR3 protein. Of roughly 18,000 distinct CDR3 sequences in the sample, around 40% are singletons; the top ten hold roughly 16%. Study-wide results and limits: Median SARS-CoV-2-reactive clonotype numbers went from approximately 23 to 38; this increase was not significant.

The time point denotes: late sampling 161 to 241 days after vaccination in a few convalescent patients. This sample's treatment: roughly 11-day PBMC culture with coronavirus spike peptide pools or control peptides (ViraFEST assay). V shed 1 base and J shed 14 bases, with 9 bases lying between them. The CDR3 runs to 12 residues. Germline V gene data show CDR1 as SGHTA and CDR2 as FQGNSA. Here the sequenced sample was CD4+ T cells from blood, cultured in vitro, taken about 7 months after SARS-CoV-2 vaccination. The TCR comes from a human donor who had recovered from COVID-19. The chain recombines TRBV7-2 with TRBJ1-6, with D perhaps matching TRBD1 (5 bases). The DNA of the CDR3 is TGTGCCAGCAGCTTAGGGCGGGGGGCCCTCCACTTT. Protein product: CASSLGRGALHF.